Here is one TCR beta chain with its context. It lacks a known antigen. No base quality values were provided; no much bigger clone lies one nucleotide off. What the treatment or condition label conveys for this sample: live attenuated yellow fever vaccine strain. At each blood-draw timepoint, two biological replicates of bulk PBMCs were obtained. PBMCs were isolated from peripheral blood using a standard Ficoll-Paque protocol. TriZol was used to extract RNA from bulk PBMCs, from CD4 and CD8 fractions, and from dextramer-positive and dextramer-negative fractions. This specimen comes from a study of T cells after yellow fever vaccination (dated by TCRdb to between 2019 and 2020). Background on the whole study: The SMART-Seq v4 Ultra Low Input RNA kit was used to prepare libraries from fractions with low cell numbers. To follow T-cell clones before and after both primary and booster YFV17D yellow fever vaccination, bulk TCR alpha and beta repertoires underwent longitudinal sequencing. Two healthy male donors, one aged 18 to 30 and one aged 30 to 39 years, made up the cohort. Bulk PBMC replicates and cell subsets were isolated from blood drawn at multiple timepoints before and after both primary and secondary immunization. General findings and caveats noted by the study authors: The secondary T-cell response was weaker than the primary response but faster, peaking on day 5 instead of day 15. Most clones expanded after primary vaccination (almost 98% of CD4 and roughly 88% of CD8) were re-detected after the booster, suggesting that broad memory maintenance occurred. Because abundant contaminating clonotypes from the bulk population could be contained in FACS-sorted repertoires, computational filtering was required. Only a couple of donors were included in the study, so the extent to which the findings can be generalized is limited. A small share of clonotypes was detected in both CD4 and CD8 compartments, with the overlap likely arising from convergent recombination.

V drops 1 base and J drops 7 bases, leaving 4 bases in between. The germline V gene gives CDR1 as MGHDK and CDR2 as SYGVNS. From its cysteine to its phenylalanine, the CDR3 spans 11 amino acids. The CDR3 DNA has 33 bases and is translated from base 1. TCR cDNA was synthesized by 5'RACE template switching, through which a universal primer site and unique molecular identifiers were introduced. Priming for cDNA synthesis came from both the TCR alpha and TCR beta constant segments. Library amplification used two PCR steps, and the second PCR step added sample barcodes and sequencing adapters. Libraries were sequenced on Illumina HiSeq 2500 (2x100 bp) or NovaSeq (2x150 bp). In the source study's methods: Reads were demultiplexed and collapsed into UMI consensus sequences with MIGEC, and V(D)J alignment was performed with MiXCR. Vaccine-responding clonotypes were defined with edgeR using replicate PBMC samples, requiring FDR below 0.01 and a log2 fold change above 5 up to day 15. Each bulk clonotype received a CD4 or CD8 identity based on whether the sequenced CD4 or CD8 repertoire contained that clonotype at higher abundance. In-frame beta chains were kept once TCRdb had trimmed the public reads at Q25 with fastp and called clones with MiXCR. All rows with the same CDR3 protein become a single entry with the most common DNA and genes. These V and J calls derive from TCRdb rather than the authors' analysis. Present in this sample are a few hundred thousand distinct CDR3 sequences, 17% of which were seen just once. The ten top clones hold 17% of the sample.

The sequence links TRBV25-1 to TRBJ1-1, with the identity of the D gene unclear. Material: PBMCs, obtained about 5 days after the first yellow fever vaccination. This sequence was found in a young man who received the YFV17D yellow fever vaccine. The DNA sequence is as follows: TGTGCCAGCAGTGAATTCGATGAAGCTTTCTTT. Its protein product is CASSEFDEAFF.